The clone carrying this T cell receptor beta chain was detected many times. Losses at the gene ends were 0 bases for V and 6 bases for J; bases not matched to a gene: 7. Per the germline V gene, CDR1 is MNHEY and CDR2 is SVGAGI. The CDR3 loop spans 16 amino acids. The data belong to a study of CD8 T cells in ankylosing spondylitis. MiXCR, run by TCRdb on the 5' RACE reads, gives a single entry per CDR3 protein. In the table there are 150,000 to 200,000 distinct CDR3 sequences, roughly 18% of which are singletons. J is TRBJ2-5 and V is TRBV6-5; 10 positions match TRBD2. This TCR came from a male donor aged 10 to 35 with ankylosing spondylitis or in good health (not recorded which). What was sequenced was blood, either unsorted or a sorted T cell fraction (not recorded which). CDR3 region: CASSYSGLAGDKTQYF. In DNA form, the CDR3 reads TGTGCCAGCAGTTACTCGGGTCTAGCGGGGGATAAGACCCAGTACTTC.